The T cell receptor beta chain described here comes from a study of T-cell reconstitution after alpha-beta-depleted transplantation in children. Preparing the TCRbeta library involved the use of unique molecular identifiers. Via MiXCR, TCRdb re-called the PCR reads, giving one row per CDR3 protein. The table has around 380,000 distinct CDR3 sequences, 9.5% to 13% seen once; the top ten hold approximately 5%. The germline V gene encodes CDR1 ENHRY and CDR2 SYGVKD. V trimming: 2 bases; J trimming: 11 bases; junction bases outside the gene matches: 4. The CDR3 spans 12 residues. This TCR came from a human donor who donated a stem cell graft to a child with acute myeloid leukemia. This specimen consisted of PBMCs from the stem cell graft donor, obtained from the stem cell graft. This chain joins TRBV10-3 and TRBJ1-1; 8 bases align to TRBD1. The CDR3 DNA is TGTGCCATCAGTGAGCCCAGGGGGCTCGCTTTCTTT. Translation: CAISEPRGLAFF.